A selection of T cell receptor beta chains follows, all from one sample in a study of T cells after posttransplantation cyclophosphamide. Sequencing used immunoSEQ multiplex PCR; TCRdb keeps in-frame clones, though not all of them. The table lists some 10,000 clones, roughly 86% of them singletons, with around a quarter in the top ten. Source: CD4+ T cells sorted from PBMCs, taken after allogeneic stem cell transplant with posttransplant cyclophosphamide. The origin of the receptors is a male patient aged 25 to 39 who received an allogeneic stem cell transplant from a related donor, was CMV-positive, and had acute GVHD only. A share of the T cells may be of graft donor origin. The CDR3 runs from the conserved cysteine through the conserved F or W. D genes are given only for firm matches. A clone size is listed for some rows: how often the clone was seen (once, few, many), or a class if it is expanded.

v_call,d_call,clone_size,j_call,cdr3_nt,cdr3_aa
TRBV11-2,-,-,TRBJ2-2,TGTGCCAGCAGCTTATTTGGCGGGACGAACACCGGGGAGCTGTTTTTT,CASSLFGGTNTGELFF
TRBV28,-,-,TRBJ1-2,TGTGCCAGCAGCCCAGGGTTGGAGATTCGGCGGGGCTACACCTTC,CASSPGLEIRRGYTF
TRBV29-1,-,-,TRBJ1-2,TGCAGCGGACAGTATGGCTACACCTTC,CSGQYGYTF
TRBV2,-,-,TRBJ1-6,TGTGCCAGCAGTGACAGGGGAACTGGGTCACCCCTCCACTTT,CASSDRGTGSPLHF
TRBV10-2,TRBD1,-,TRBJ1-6,TGCGCCAGCAGCTCGACAGGGGGGGATTCACCCCTCCACTTT,CASSSTGGDSPLHF
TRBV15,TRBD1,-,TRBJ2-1,TGTGCCACCAGCCCCGGGACAGGGTTTCACAGTGAGCAGTTCTTC,CATSPGTGFHSEQFF
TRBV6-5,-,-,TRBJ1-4,TGTGCCAGCAGTTACAAGGGGACTTCCAGGGAAAAACTGTTTTTT,CASSYKGTSREKLFF
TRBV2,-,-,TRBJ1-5,TGTGCCAGCAGTCCTGACACGATCAATCAGCCCCAGCATTTT,CASSPDTINQPQHF
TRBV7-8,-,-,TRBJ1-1,TGTGCCAGCAGCTTAGGACAGAACACTGAAGCTTTCTTT,CASSLGQNTEAFF
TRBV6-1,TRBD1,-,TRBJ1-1,TGTGCCAGCAGTAGGGGGACAGAGAACACTGAAGCTTTCTTT,CASSRGTENTEAFF
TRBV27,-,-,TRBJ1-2,TGTGCCAGCAGTTTCTTCGGGGAAGGAGAGGCCCTCTATGGCTACACCTTC,CASSFFGEGEALYGYTF
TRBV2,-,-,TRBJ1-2,TGTGCCAGCAGTGAGGAGAGCTATGGCTACACCTTC,CASSEESYGYTF
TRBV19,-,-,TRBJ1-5,TGTGCCAGTAGTTTACCCCAGAATAGCAATCAGCCCCAGCATTTT,CASSLPQNSNQPQHF
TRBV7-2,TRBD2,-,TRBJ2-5,TGTGCCAGCTCGCGGGCGGGGGTAGGGGAGACCCAGTACTTC,CASSRAGVGETQYF
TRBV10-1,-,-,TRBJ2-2,TGCGCCAGCAGACCGACGGGGGACACCGGGGAGCTGTTTTTT,CASRPTGDTGELFF
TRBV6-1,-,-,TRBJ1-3,TGTGCCAGCAGTGAAGAGAGGGGAAACACCATATATTTT,CASSEERGNTIYF
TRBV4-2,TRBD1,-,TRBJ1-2,TGTGCCAGCAGCCAAGAAGTGACAGGGGGGCTCTATGGCTACACCTTC,CASSQEVTGGLYGYTF
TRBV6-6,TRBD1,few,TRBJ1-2,TGTGTCGCGACAGGGTCTAACTATGGCTACACCTTC,CVATGSNYGYTF
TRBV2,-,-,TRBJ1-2,TGTGCCAGCAGTGGGACAGCGCGCTATGGCTACACCTTC,CASSGTARYGYTF
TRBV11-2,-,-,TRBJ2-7,TGTGCCAGCAGCTTATCCCAGGCCTTCTACGAGCAGTACTTC,CASSLSQAFYEQYF
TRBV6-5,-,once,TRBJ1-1,TGTGCCAGCAGACCACAGGTATCGGGCACTGAAGCTTTCTTT,CASRPQVSGTEAFF
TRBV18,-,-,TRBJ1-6,TGTGCCAGCTCACCGAATCGCTCCTATAATTCCCCCCTCCACTTT,CASSPNRSYNSPLHF
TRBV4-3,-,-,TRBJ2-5,TGCGCCAGCAGCCAAGATCGGGGACTCCTTCAAGAGACCCAGTACTTC,CASSQDRGLLQETQYF
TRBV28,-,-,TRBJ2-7,TGTGCCAGCAGTTCGAACAGCTACGAGCAGTACTTC,CASSSNSYEQYF
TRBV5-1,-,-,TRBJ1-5,TGCGCCAGCAGCTTGGACTTTAACCAGCCCCAGCATTTT,CASSLDFNQPQHF
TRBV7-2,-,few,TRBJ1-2,TGTGCCAGCAGCTTAGTGGGTCAGGGTGACGGCTACACCTTC,CASSLVGQGDGYTF
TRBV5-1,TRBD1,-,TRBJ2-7,TGCGCCAGCAGGCCGTCCGACAGGGTCTACGAGCAGTACTTC,CASRPSDRVYEQYF
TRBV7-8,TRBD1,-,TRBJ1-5,TGTGCCAGCAGCCCGACAGGGCCCAATCAGCCCCAGCATTTT,CASSPTGPNQPQHF
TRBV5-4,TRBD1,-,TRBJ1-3,TGTGCCAGCAGCCTCCCGGGACAGGGCTCTGGAAACACCATATATTTT,CASSLPGQGSGNTIYF
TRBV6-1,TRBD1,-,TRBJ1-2,TGTGCCAGCAGTCTCGGACAGGAACGTGGCTACACCTTC,CASSLGQERGYTF